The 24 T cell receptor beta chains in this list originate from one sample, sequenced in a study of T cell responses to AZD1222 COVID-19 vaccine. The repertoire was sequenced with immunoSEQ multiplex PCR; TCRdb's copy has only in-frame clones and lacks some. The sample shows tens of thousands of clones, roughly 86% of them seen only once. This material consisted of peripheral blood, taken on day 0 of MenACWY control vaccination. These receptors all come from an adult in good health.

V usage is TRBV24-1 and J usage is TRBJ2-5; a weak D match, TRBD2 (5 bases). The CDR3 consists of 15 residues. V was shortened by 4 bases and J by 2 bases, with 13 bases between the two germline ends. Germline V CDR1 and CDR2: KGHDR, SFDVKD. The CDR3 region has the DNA TGTGCCACCAGTGACTCAGGATCGGGGCAAGAGACCCAGTACTTC. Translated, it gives CATSDSGSGQETQYF.

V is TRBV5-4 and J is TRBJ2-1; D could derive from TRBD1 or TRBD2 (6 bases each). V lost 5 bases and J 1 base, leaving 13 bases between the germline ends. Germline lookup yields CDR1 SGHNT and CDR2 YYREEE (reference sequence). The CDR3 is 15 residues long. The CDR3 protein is CASRGTRGSYNEQFF. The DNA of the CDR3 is TGTGCCAGCAGGGGGACACGGGGGTCCTACAATGAGCAGTTCTTC.

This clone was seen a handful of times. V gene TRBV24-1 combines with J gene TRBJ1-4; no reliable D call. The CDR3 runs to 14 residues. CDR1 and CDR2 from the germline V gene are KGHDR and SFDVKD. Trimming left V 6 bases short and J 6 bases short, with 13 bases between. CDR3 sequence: CATSLAGPDEKLFF. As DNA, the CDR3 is TGTGCCACCAGTCTGGCCGGGCCCGATGAAAAACTGTTTTTT.

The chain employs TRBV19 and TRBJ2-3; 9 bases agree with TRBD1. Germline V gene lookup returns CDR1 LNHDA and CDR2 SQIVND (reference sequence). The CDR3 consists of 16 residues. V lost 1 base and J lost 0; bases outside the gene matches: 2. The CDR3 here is CASSIGDRVSTDTQYF. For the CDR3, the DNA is TGTGCCAGTAGTATAGGGGACAGGGTGAGCACAGATACGCAGTATTTT.

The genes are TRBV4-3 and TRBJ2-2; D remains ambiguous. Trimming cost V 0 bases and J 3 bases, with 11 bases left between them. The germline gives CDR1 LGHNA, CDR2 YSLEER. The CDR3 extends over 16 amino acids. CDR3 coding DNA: TGCGCCAGCAGCCAAGATTTTCGGACGGACACCGGGGAGCTGTTTTTT. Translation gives CASSQDFRTDTGELFF.

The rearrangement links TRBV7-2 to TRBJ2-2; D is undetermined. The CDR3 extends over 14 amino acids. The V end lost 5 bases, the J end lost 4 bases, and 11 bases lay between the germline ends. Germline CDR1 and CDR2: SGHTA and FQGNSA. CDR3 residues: CASSPDSSTGELFF. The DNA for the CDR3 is TGTGCCAGCAGCCCGGATAGTTCCACCGGGGAGCTGTTTTTT.

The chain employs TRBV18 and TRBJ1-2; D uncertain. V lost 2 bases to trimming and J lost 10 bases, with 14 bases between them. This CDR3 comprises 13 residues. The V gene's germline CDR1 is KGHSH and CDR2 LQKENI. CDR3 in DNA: TGTGCCAGCTCACCAACACAGAGTTTATACTACACCTTC. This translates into CASSPTQSLYYTF. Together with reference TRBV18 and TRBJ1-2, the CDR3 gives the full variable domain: NAGVMQNPRHLVRRRGQEARLRCSPMKGHSHVYWYRQLPEEGLKFMVYLQKENIIDESGMPKERFSAEFPKEGPSILRIQQVVRGDSAAYFCASSPTQSLYYTFGSGTRLTVV.

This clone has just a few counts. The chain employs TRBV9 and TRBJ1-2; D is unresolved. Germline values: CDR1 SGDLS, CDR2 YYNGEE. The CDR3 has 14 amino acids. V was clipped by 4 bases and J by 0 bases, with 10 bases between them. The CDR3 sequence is CASSPVSSNYGYTF. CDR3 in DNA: TGTGCCAGCAGCCCAGTTTCTTCTAACTATGGCTACACCTTC.

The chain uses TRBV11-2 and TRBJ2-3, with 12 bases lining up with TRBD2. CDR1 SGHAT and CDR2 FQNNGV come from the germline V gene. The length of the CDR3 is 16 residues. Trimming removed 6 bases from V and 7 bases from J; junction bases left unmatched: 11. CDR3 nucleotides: TGTGCCAGCAGGCCTACTAGCGGGGGGTTCAGAAATACGCAGTATTTT. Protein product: CASRPTSGGFRNTQYF.

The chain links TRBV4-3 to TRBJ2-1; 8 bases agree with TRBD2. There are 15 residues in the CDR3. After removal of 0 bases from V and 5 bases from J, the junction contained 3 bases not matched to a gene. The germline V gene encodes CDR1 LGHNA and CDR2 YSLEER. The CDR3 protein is CASSQERGAHNEQFF. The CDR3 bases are TGCGCCAGCAGCCAAGAGCGGGGGGCTCACAATGAGCAGTTCTTC.

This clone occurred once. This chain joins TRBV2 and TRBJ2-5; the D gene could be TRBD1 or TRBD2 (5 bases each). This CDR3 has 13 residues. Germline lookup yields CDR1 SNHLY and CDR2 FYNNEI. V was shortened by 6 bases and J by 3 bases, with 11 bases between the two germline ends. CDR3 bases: TGTGCCAGCAGCTCCGGGGCCGAAGAGACCCAGTACTTC. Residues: CASSSGAEETQYF. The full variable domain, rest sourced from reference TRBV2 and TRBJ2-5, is EPEVTQTPSHQVTQMGQEVILRCVPISNHLYFYWYRQILGQKVEFLVSFYNNEISEKSEIFDDQFSVERPDGSNFTLKIRSTKLEDSAMYFCASSSGAEETQYFGPGTRLLVL.

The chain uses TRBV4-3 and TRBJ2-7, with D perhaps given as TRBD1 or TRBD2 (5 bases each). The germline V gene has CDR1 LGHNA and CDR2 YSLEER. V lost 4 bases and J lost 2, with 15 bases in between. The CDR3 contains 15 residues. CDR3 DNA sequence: TGCGCCAGCAGCCCCTCGATCGGGGCCACCTACGAGCAGTACTTC. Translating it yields CASSPSIGATYEQYF.

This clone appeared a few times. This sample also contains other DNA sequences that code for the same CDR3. In DNA form, the CDR3 reads TGTGCCAGCAGACCGCTCAGGGGTCGGGACTATGGCTACACCTTC. As protein: CASRPLRGRDYGYTF. This chain joins TRBV6-5 and TRBJ1-2, with a possible D match to TRBD1 (6 bases). V shed 6 bases and J shed 3 bases, with 17 bases lying between them. The germline V gene has CDR1 MNHEY and CDR2 SVGAGI. The CDR3 runs to 15 residues.

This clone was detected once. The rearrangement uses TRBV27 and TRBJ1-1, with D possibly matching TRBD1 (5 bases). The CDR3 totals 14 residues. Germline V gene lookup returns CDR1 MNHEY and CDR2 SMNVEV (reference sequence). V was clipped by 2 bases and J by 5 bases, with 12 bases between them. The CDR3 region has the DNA TGTGCCAGCAGTTTACTGGGCGCAGGGACTGAAGCTTTCTTT. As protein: CASSLLGAGTEAFF.

The CDR3 is CASSRLRGSGNTIYF. CDR3 nucleotides: TGTGCCAGCAGCCGTTTACGGGGTTCTGGAAACACCATATATTTT. The rearrangement uses TRBV11-2 and TRBJ1-3; D not resolved. The V end lost 5 bases, the J end lost 1 base, and 12 bases lay between the germline ends. Germline V gives CDR1 SGHAT, CDR2 FQNNGV. The CDR3 is 15 residues long.

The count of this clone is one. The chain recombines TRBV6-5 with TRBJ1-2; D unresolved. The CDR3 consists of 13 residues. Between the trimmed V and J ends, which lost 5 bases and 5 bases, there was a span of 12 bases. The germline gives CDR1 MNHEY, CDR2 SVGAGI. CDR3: CASSLDGVYGYTF. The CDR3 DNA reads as TGTGCCAGCAGTCTGGACGGAGTTTATGGCTACACCTTC.

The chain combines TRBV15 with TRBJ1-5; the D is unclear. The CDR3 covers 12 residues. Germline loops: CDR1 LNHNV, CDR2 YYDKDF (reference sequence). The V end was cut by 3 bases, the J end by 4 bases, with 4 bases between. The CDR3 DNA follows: TGTGCCACCAGCAGGGGGAATCAGCCCCAGCATTTT. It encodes CATSRGNQPQHF.

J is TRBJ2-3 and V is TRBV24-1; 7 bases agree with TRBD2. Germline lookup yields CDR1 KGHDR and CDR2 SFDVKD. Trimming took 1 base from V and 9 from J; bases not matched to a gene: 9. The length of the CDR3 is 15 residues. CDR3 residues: CATSDFQGLRRTQYF. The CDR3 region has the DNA TGTGCCACCAGTGATTTTCAGGGACTACGAAGGACGCAGTATTTT.

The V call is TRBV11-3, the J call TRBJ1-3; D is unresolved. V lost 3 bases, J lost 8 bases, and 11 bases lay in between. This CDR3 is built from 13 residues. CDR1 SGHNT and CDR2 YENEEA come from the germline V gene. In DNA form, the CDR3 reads TGTGCCAGCAGCTTTAGTGCTGGGTACACCATATATTTT. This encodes CASSFSAGYTIYF. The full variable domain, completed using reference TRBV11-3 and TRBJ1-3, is EAGVVQSPRYKIIEKKQPVAFWCNPISGHNTLYWYLQNLGQGPELLIRYENEEAVDDSQLPKDRFSAERLKGVDSTLKIQPAELGDSAVYLCASSFSAGYTIYFGEGSWLTVV.

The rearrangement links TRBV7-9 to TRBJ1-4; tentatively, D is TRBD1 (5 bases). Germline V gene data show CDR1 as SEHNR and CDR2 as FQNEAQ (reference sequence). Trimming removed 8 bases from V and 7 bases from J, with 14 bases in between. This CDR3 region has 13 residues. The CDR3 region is CASRGEPIEKLFF. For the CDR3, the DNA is TGTGCCAGCCGAGGGGAGCCAATTGAAAAACTGTTTTTT.

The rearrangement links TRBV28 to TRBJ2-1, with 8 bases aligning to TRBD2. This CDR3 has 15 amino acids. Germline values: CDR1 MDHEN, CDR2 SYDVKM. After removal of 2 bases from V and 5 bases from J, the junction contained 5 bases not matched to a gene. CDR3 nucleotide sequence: TGTGCCAGCAGTTTACCGGGGGGGTTCGACAATGAGCAGTTCTTC. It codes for CASSLPGGFDNEQFF.

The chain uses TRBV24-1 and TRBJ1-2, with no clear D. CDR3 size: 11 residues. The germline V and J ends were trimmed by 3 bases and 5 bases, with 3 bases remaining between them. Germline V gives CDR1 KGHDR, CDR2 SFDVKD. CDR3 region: CATSDSYGYTF. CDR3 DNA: TGTGCCACCAGTGATAGTTATGGCTACACCTTC.

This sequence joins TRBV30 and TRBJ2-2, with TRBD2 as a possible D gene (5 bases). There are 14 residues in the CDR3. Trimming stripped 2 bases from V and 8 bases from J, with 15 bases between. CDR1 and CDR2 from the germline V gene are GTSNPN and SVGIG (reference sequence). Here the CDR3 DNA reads TGTGCCTGGAGTCCTTCGACTTGGAGGGGGGAGCTGTTTTTT. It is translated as CAWSPSTWRGELFF.

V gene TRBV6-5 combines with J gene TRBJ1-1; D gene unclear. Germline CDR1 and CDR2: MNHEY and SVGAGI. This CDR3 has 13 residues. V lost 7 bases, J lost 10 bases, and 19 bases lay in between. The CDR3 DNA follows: TGTGCCAGCACCAGTGAATATTGGGTAGGAGCTTTCTTT. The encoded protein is CASTSEYWVGAFF.